Listed below are T cell receptor beta chains from one sample, sequenced in a study of blood T cell repertoires in COVID-19. TCRdb keeps only in-frame clones here, not all; method: immunoSEQ multiplex PCR. Of 75,000 or so clones in the sample, 84% are singletons; the top ten hold roughly 3.5%. The sequencing input was peripheral blood. Every receptor here comes from a man in his forties or fifties with acute or convalescent COVID-19. Each CDR3 is given without its conserved first and last residue. Each record gives: D gene, J gene, V gene, CDR3 protein. D genes are given only for firm matches.

>NA|TRBJ2-7|TRBV5-3
ARRRTEQY
>TRBD2|TRBJ2-1|TRBV10-3
AISAPPTSGNGNEQF
>TRBD2|TRBJ2-3|TRBV7-8
ASSFVAGGWADTQY
>NA|TRBJ2-1|TRBV29-1
SVPPGDISYNEQF
>NA|TRBJ1-6|TRBV7-2
ASSLDSSPLH
>NA|TRBJ2-7|TRBV7-8
ASTEDSSYEQY
>TRBD2|TRBJ2-3|TRBV7-6
ASSKLAGGVADTQY
>NA|TRBJ1-6|TRBV30
AWAGQSNYNSPLH
>NA|TRBJ1-6|TRBV14
ASSQERLSPLH
>NA|TRBJ1-5|TRBV4-2
ASSQVHQGSNQPQH
>NA|TRBJ1-3|TRBV10-3
AISEQAAGISGNTIY
>TRBD1|TRBJ2-7|TRBV24-1
ATSDRTGSSYEQY
>NA|TRBJ1-6|TRBV19
ASSRDGGNTPLH
>TRBD2|TRBJ2-1|TRBV7-2
ASSLQGLAGANEQF
>NA|TRBJ2-3|TRBV10-3
AISDREDTQY
>NA|TRBJ2-3|TRBV7-3
ASSLYQGPTYTQY
>TRBD2|TRBJ2-5|TRBV28
ASRGDWEIVTQY
>TRBD2|TRBJ2-3|TRBV27
ASSQREGYTDTQY
>NA|TRBJ1-1|TRBV6-5
ASRTGGDTEAF
>NA|TRBJ2-2|TRBV7-2
ASAGRLNTGELF
>NA|TRBJ1-5|TRBV3-1/TRBV3-2
ASSQDTGFGQPQH